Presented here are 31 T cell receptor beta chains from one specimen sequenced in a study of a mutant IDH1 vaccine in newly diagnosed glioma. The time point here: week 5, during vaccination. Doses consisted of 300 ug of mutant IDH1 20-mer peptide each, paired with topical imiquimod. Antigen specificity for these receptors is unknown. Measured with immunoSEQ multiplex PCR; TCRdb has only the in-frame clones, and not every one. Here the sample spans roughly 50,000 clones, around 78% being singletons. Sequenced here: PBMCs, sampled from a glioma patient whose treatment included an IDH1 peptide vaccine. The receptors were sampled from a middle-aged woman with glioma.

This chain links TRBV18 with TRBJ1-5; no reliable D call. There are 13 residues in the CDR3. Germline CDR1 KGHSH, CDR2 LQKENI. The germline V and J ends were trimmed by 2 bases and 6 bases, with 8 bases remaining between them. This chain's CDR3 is CASSPGGGQPQHF. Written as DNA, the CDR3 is TGTGCCAGCTCACCAGGAGGTGGTCAGCCCCAGCATTTT.

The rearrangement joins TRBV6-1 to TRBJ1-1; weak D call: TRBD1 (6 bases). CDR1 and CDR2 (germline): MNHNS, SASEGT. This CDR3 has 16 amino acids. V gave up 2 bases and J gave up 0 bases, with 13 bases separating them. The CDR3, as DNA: TGTGCCAGCAGTGAATCGGGGGGGCGGGTGAACACTGAAGCTTTCTTT. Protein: CASSESGGRVNTEAFF.

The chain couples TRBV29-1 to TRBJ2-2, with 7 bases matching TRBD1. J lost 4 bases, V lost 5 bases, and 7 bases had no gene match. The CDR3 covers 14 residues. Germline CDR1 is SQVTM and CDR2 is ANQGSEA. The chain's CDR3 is CSVRTGSSTGELFF. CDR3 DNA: TGCAGCGTTCGGACAGGTTCTTCCACCGGGGAGCTGTTTTTT.

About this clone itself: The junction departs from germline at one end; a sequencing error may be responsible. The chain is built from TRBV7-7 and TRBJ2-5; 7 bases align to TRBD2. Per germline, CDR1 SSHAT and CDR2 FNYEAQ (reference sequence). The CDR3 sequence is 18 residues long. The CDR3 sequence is CASSRLGAGSLLQETQYF. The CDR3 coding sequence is TGTGCTAGCAGCCGCCTAGGAGCGGGGTCGCTGCTCCAAGAGACCCAGTACTTC.

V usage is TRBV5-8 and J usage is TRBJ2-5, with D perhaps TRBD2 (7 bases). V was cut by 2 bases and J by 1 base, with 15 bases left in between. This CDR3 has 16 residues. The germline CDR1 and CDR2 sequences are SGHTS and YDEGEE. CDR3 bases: TGTGCCAGCAGCTTTGCGGGGGCCCAAATCCAAGAGACCCAGTACTTC. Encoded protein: CASSFAGAQIQETQYF.

The DNA of the CDR3 is TGTGCCAGCAGCTTTCTAGGGGACAGCTCCTACGAGCAGTACTTC. Encoded protein: CASSFLGDSSYEQYF. V and J are TRBV7-9 and TRBJ2-7, with TRBD1 matching over 7 bases. The CDR3 spans 15 residues. V shed 3 bases and J 0 bases; nucleotides not matched to a gene: 5. CDR1 SEHNR and CDR2 FQNEAQ come from the germline V gene (reference sequence).

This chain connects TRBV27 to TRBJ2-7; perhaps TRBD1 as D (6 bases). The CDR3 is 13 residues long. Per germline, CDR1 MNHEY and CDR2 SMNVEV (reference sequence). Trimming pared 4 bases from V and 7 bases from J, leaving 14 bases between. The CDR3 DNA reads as TGTGCCAGCAGTTGGTCCTGGGGGCGGGAGCAGTACTTC. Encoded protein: CASSWSWGREQYF.

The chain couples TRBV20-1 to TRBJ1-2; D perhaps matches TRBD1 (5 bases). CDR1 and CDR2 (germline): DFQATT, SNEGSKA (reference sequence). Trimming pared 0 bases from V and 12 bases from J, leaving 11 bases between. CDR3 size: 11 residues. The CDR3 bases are TGCAGTGCTAGAGATGGGACGGCCCACACCTTC. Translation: CSARDGTAHTF.

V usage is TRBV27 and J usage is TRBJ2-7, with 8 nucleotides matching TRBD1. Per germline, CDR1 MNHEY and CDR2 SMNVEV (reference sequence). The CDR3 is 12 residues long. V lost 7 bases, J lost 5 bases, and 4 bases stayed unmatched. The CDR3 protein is CASTDRGNEQYF. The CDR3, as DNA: TGTGCCAGCACCGACAGGGGCAACGAGCAGTACTTC.

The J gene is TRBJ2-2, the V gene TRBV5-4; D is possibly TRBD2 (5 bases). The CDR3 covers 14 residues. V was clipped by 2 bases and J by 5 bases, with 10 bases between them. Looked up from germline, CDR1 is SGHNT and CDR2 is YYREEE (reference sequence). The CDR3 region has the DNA TGTGCCAGCAGCTTCGGGGTAGAGACCGGGGAGCTGTTTTTT. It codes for CASSFGVETGELFF.

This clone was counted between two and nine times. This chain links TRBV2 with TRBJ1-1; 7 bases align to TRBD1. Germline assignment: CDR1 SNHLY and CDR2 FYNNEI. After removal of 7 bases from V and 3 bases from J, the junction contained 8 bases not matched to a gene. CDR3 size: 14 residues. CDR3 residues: CASTGTARHTEAFF. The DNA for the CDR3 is TGTGCCAGCACCGGGACAGCCCGGCACACTGAAGCTTTCTTT. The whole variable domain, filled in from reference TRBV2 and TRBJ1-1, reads EPEVTQTPSHQVTQMGQEVILRCVPISNHLYFYWYRQILGQKVEFLVSFYNNEISEKSEIFDDQFSVERPDGSNFTLKIRSTKLEDSAMYFCASTGTARHTEAFFGQGTRLTVV.

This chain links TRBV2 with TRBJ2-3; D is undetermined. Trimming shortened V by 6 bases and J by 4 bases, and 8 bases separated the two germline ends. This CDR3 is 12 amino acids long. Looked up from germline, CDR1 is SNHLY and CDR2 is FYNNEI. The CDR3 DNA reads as TGTGCCAGCAGGCCGGTCCCAGATACGCAGTATTTT. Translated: CASRPVPDTQYF.

Here the CDR3 DNA reads TGTGCCAGCAGCCGCCGACAGGTTCCGGAGACCCAGTACTTC. Translated: CASSRRQVPETQYF. This chain links TRBV6-5 with TRBJ2-5; D perhaps matches TRBD1 (6 bases). Trimming shortened V by 6 bases and J by 5 bases, and 16 bases separated the two germline ends. This CDR3 has 14 amino acids. Per the germline V gene, CDR1 is MNHEY and CDR2 is SVGAGI.

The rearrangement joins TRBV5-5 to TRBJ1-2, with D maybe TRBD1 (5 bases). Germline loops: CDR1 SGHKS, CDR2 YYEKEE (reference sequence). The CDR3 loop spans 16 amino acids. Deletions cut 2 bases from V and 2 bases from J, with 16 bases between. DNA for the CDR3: TGTGCCAGCAGCTTACAGGCGAAAGGACTGAACTATGGCTACACCTTC. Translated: CASSLQAKGLNYGYTF.

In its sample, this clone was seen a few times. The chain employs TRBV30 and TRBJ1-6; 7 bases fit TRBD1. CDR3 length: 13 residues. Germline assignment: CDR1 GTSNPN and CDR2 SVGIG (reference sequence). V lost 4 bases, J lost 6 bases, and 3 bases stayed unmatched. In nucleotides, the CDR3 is TGTGCCTGGATAGGGGGCTTTAATTCACCCCTCCACTTT. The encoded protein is CAWIGGFNSPLHF.

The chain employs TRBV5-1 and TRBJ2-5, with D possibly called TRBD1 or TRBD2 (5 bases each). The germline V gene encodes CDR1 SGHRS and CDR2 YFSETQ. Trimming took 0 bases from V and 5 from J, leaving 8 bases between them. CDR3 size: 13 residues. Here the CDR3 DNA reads TGCGCCAGCAGCTTGGAAGGGACGGAGACCCAGTACTTC. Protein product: CASSLEGTETQYF.

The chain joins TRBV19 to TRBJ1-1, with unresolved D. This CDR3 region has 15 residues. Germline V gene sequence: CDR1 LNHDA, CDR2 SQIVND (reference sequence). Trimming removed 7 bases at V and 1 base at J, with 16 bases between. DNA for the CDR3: TGTGCCAGTATCCTCTCTAGGGCCCCGAACACTGAAGCTTTCTTT. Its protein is CASILSRAPNTEAFF.

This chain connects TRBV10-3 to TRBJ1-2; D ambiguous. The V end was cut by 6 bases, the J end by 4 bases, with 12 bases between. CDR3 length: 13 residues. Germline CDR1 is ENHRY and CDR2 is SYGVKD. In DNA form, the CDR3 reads TGTGCCATCAGCGAGGGTGTAGGCTATGGCTACACCTTC. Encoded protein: CAISEGVGYGYTF.

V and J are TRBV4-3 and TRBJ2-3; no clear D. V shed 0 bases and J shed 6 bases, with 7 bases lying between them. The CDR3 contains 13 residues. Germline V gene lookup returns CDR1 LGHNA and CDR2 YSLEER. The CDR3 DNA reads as TGCGCCAGCAGCCAAGATGTGGAGGATACGCAGTATTTT. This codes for CASSQDVEDTQYF.

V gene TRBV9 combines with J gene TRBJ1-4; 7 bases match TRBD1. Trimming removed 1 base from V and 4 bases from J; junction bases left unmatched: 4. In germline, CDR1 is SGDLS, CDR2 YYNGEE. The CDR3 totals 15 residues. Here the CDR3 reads CASSVTGDINEKLFF. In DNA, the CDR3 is TGTGCCAGCAGCGTAACAGGGGACATTAATGAAAAACTGTTTTTT. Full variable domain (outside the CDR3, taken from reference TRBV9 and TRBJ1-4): DSGVTQTPKHLITATGQRVTLRCSPRSGDLSVYWYQQSLDQGLQFLIQYYNGEERAKGNILERFSAQQFPDLHSELNLSSLELGDSALYFCASSVTGDINEKLFFGSGTQLSVL.

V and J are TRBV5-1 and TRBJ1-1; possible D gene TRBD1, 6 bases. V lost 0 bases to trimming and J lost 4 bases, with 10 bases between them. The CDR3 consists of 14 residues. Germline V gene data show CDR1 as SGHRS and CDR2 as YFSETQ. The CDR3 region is CASSLGTGPTEAFF. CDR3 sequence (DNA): TGCGCCAGCAGCTTGGGTACAGGGCCCACTGAAGCTTTCTTT.

CDR3 sequence: CASSGGQGAGEQYF. The CDR3 coding sequence is TGCGCCAGCAGCGGCGGACAGGGGGCCGGCGAGCAGTACTTC. The chain links TRBV5-1 to TRBJ2-7, with 11 nucleotides matching TRBD1. V was clipped by 4 bases and J by 6 bases; unmatched bases: 6. Germline V gives CDR1 SGHRS, CDR2 YFSETQ. The CDR3 runs to 14 residues.

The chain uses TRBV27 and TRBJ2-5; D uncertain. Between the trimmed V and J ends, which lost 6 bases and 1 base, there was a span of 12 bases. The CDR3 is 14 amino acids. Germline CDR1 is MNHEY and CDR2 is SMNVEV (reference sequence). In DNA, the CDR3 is TGTGCCAGCAGCCAGTGGGCCCGCCAAGAGACCCAGTACTTC. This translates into CASSQWARQETQYF.

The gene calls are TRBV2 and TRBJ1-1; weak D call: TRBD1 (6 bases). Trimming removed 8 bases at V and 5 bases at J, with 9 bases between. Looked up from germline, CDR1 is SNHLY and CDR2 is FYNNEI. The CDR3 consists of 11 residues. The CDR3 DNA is TGTGCCAGCGTGGGGGCGACTGAAGCTTTCTTT. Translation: CASVGATEAFF.

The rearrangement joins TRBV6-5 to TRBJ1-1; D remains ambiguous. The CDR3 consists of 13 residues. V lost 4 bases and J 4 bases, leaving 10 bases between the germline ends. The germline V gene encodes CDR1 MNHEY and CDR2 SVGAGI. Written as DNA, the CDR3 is TGTGCCAGCAGTTTCAGGATTAGCACTGAAGCTTTCTTT. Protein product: CASSFRISTEAFF.

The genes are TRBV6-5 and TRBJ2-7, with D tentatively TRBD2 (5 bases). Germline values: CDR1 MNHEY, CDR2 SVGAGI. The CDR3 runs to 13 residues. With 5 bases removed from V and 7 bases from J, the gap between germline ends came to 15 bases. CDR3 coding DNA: TGTGCCAGCAGTCCTCGGACTCACTTGGAGCAGTACTTC. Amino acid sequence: CASSPRTHLEQYF.

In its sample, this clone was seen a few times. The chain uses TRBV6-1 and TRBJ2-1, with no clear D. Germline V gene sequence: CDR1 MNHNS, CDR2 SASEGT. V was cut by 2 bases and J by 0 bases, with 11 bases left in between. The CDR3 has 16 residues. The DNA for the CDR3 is TGTGCCAGCAGTGAAACGCCCCCCCCCTCCTACAATGAGCAGTTCTTC. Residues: CASSETPPPSYNEQFF.

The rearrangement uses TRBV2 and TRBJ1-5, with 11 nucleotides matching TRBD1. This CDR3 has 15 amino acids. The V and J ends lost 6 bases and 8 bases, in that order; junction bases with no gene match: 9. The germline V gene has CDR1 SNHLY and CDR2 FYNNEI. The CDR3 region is CASRMDRGLGEPQHF. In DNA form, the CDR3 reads TGTGCCAGCAGAATGGACAGGGGGCTTGGGGAGCCCCAGCATTTT.

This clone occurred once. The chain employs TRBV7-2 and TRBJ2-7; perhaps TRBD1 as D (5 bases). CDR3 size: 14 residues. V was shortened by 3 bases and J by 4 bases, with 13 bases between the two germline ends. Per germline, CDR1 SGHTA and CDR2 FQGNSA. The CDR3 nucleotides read TGTGCCAGCAGCTTCGGCAGGGCTGTATACGAGCAGTACTTC. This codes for CASSFGRAVYEQYF. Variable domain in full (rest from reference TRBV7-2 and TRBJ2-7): GAGVSQSPSNKVTEKGKDVELRCDPISGHTALYWYRQSLGQGLEFLIYFQGNSAPDKSGLPSDRFSAERTGGSVSTLTIQRTQQEDSAVYLCASSFGRAVYEQYFGPGTRLTVT.

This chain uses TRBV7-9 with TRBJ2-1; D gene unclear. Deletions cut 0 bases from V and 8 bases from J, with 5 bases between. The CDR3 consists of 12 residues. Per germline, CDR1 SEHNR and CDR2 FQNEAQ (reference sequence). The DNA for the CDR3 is TGTGCCAGCAGCTTAGCGTTTGATGAGCAGTTCTTC. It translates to CASSLAFDEQFF.

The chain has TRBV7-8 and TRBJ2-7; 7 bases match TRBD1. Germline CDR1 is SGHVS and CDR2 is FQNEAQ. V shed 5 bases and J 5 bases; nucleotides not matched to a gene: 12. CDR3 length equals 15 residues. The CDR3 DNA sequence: TGTGCCAGCAGCCGAGGGACAGTAGCCAGCCACGAGCAGTACTTC. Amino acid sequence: CASSRGTVASHEQYF.